The entry that follows covers one TCR beta chain sequence. The sample is drawn from a study of shared T cell receptors in the human thymus. This CDR3 has 15 amino acids. Germline CDR1 and CDR2: ENHRY and SYGVKD. With 4 bases removed from V and 2 bases from J, the gap between germline ends came to 15 bases. Clones were sequenced by immunoSEQ multiplex PCR, and TCRdb holds only the in-frame ones, with some missing. The table has 500,000 to 750,000 clones, around 87% seen once. These data are also associated with another study on human thymus T cells. That report notes: Resections from corrective heart surgery provided thymus tissue.

V is TRBV10-3 and J is TRBJ2-7; maybe TRBD2 (5 bases). The TCR sequence derives from a boy younger than two with a congenital heart defect. The sequencing input was thymocytes. The CDR3, as DNA: TGTGCCATCAGTGCCCTTGGAGGAGCGACCTACGAGCAGTACTTC. This translates into CAISALGGATYEQYF.